The entry below gives a single T cell receptor (beta chain) sequence along with its context. Original processing notes: Scientists estimated how many nucleated cells there were by amplifying reference gene primers. Repertoires were generated with immunoSEQ multiplex PCR, while TCRdb's copy carries only in-frame clones and drops some. V and J calls and clone size are copied from that table; D and trimming were computed from the DNA. The repertoire holds some 160,000 clones, with 65% to 85% as singletons. This sample is drawn from a study of blood T cell repertoires in COVID-19. Overall study context: The samples span acute and convalescent COVID-19 from the United States, Italy and Spain. PBMCs, B-cell-depleted T cells, or T cells provided the cDNA or gDNA that made up the material.

The sequence came from an elderly woman with acute or convalescent COVID-19. The sequenced sample consisted of peripheral blood.

The CDR3 coding sequence is TGTGCCACCAGCAGAGATCCACCGACTAGCGGGTCATACAATGAGCAGTTCTTC. Its protein is CATSRDPPTSGSYNEQFF. This chain links TRBV15 with TRBJ2-1; 10 bases agree with TRBD2. Germline CDR1 is LNHNV and CDR2 is YYDKDF (reference sequence). CDR3 length: 18 amino acids. Trimming at V came to 0 bases and at J to 4 bases, leaving 9 bases not matched to a gene.